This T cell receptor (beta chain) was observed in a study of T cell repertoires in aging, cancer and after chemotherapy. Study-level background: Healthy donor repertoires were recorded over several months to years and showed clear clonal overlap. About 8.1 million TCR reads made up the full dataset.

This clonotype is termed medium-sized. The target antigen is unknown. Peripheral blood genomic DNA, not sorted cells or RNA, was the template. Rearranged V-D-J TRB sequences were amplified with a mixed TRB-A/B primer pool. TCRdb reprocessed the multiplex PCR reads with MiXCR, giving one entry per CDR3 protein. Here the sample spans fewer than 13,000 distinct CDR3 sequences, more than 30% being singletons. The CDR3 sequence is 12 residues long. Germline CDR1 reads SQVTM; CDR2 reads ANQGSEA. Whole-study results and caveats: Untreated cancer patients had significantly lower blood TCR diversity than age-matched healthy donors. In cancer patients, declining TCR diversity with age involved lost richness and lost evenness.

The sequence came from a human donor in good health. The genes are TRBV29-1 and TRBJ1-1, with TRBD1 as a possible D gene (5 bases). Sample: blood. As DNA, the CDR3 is TGCAGTGTGCTTGGGGGGAACACTGAAGCTTTCTTT. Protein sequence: CSVLGGNTEAFF.